These T cell receptor beta chains were read from a single sample in a study of graft-versus-host responses after intestinal transplantation. Clones were read by immunoSEQ multiplex PCR, and TCRdb kept only the in-frame ones, dropping some. The table has just under 65,000 clones, roughly 90% seen once; the top ten hold less than 2%. These receptors are not linked to any known antigen. The material sequenced was unstimulated CD8+ T cells sorted from spleen or lymph node cells, taken before transplant. The receptors shown here come from a human donor who was the organ donor for an intestinal transplant. Both conserved end residues are part of each CDR3. The D gene is left open where the match is weak. Expanded clones are given a class, and other clones once, few, many or no size at all.

j_gene: TRBJ1-2; abundance: NA; v_gene: TRBV19; d_gene: NA; CDR3nt: TGTGCCAGTAGTCCCCGTGGGAGCCTCTTCTTCTTCTATGGCTACACCTTC; CDR3aa: CASSPRGSLFFFYGYTF
j_gene: TRBJ2-7; abundance: NA; v_gene: TRBV14; d_gene: NA; CDR3nt: TGTGCCAGCAGCCAAGTGGGGCAGGCCTACGAGCAGTACTTC; CDR3aa: CASSQVGQAYEQYF
j_gene: TRBJ2-3; abundance: NA; v_gene: TRBV28; d_gene: NA; CDR3nt: TGTGCCAGCAGTTTGATCGGGTCAGATACGCAGTATTTT; CDR3aa: CASSLIGSDTQYF
j_gene: TRBJ2-7; abundance: NA; v_gene: TRBV10-2; d_gene: TRBD2; CDR3nt: TGCGCCAGCAGTGACGTAGCGGGGGTCTCCTACGAGCAGTACTTC; CDR3aa: CASSDVAGVSYEQYF
j_gene: TRBJ2-7; abundance: NA; v_gene: TRBV11-1; d_gene: TRBD2; CDR3nt: TGTGCCAGCAGCTTAGGCCTAGCGGCCGAGCAGTACTTC; CDR3aa: CASSLGLAAEQYF
j_gene: TRBJ2-7; abundance: NA; v_gene: TRBV7-2; d_gene: TRBD2; CDR3nt: TGTGCCAGCAGCCCGACCGGGGGGGGCCCTTGGGAGCAGTACTTC; CDR3aa: CASSPTGGGPWEQYF
j_gene: TRBJ2-3; abundance: NA; v_gene: TRBV6-4; d_gene: NA; CDR3nt: TGTGCCAGCAGTGTTGAAGGACAGAGCACAGATACGCAGTATTTT; CDR3aa: CASSVEGQSTDTQYF
j_gene: TRBJ2-2; abundance: NA; v_gene: TRBV28; d_gene: TRBD1; CDR3nt: TGTGCCAGCAGTTTCCTGACAGGGACCCCCGGGGAGCTGTTTTTT; CDR3aa: CASSFLTGTPGELFF
j_gene: TRBJ2-1; abundance: NA; v_gene: TRBV5-6; d_gene: NA; CDR3nt: TGTGCCAGCAGCTTGGGGGGGCTTCATGAGCAGTTCTTC; CDR3aa: CASSLGGLHEQFF
j_gene: TRBJ1-1; abundance: NA; v_gene: TRBV18; d_gene: TRBD1; CDR3nt: TGTGCCAGCTCACGGGCAACAGGGGTAGGAGCTTTCTTT; CDR3aa: CASSRATGVGAFF
j_gene: TRBJ2-1; abundance: NA; v_gene: TRBV13; d_gene: TRBD2; CDR3nt: TGTGCCAGCAGCTCTTTTAGCGGGGCCAACTACAATGAGCAGTTCTTC; CDR3aa: CASSSFSGANYNEQFF
j_gene: TRBJ1-5; abundance: NA; v_gene: TRBV28; d_gene: NA; CDR3nt: TGTGCCAGCAGTTCCCGAGGGGGGGGGCCGGAACAGCCCCAGCATTTT; CDR3aa: CASSSRGGGPEQPQHF
j_gene: TRBJ2-7; abundance: once; v_gene: TRBV4-2; d_gene: TRBD2; CDR3nt: TGTGCCAGCAGCCAAGATGGCGGGAGTGGGTACGAGCAGTACTTC; CDR3aa: CASSQDGGSGYEQYF
j_gene: TRBJ1-2; abundance: NA; v_gene: TRBV9; d_gene: TRBD1; CDR3nt: TGTGCCAGCAGTCCTACCCGGGACAGGGACCACTATGGCTACACCTTC; CDR3aa: CASSPTRDRDHYGYTF
j_gene: TRBJ1-2; abundance: NA; v_gene: TRBV27; d_gene: TRBD1; CDR3nt: TGTGCCAGCAGTGCAGGGGGCTGGGGCTACACCTTC; CDR3aa: CASSAGGWGYTF
j_gene: TRBJ2-7; abundance: NA; v_gene: TRBV28; d_gene: TRBD2; CDR3nt: TGTGCCAGCCAGCGGCTAGCGGGAATTTTAGCCGAGCAGTACTTC; CDR3aa: CASQRLAGILAEQYF
j_gene: TRBJ2-3; abundance: NA; v_gene: TRBV6-1; d_gene: TRBD2; CDR3nt: TGTGCCAGCAGTGAAAGGGCGGGAGGGTCAGATACGCAGTATTTT; CDR3aa: CASSERAGGSDTQYF
j_gene: TRBJ1-2; abundance: NA; v_gene: TRBV11-2; d_gene: NA; CDR3nt: TGTGCCAGCAGCTTAGCGGGTAGGAACTATGGCTACACCTTC; CDR3aa: CASSLAGRNYGYTF
j_gene: TRBJ2-3; abundance: NA; v_gene: TRBV9; d_gene: TRBD2; CDR3nt: TGTGCCAGCAGCCTGGGACTAGCGGGAGGGCCTGGGACAGATACGCAGTATTTT; CDR3aa: CASSLGLAGGPGTDTQYF
j_gene: TRBJ2-1; abundance: few; v_gene: TRBV6-5; d_gene: TRBD2; CDR3nt: TGTGCCAGCAGTTACGGGGCTAGCGGGAATGACGAGCAGTTCTTC; CDR3aa: CASSYGASGNDEQFF
j_gene: TRBJ1-1; abundance: NA; v_gene: TRBV7-9; d_gene: NA; CDR3nt: TGTGCCAGCAGCTCCGATGGGGTCGGGGGTGTCACTGAAGCTTTCTTT; CDR3aa: CASSSDGVGGVTEAFF
j_gene: TRBJ1-2; abundance: NA; v_gene: TRBV4-2; d_gene: NA; CDR3nt: TGTGCCAGCAGCCAAGGTCCGAATCTCGCGTCGAATGGCTACACCTTC; CDR3aa: CASSQGPNLASNGYTF